Listed below are T cell receptor beta chains from one sample, sequenced in a study of cytomegalovirus exposure and HLA in healthy donors. The assay was immunoSEQ multiplex PCR, and TCRdb's table has in-frame clones only and misses some. The repertoire holds 150,000 to 200,000 clones, with approximately 71% as singletons. Material: PBMCs. The receptor source for this set is a man aged 45-60 years in good health and CMV-seronegative. Both conserved end residues are part of each CDR3. Each record gives: D gene, V gene, J gene, clone size, CDR3 DNA, CDR3 protein. A D gene is named only where the DNA matches it firmly. Clone size appears in some rows only: once, few, many, or a class for an expanded clone.

d_call: .
v_call: TRBV5-6
j_call: TRBJ1-3
clone_size: once
cdr3_nt: TGTGCCAGCAGCTTGTATGCCAGTTACTCTGGAAACACCATATATTTT
cdr3_aa: CASSLYASYSGNTIYF

d_call: .
v_call: TRBV5-1
j_call: TRBJ1-4
clone_size: .
cdr3_nt: TGCGCCAGCAACAGGGCGGTCGGTGAAAAACTGTTTTTT
cdr3_aa: CASNRAVGEKLFF

d_call: .
v_call: TRBV7-9
j_call: TRBJ2-7
clone_size: .
cdr3_nt: TGTGCCAGCAGCTTAGAAGGGGGGGCTGGGTACGAGCAGTACTTC
cdr3_aa: CASSLEGGAGYEQYF

d_call: TRBD2
v_call: TRBV4-2
j_call: TRBJ2-5
clone_size: .
cdr3_nt: TGTGCCAGCAGCCAAGTCCTAGCGGGGGGGCAGGGGATCCAAGAGACCCAGTACTTC
cdr3_aa: CASSQVLAGGQGIQETQYF

d_call: TRBD1
v_call: TRBV7-6
j_call: TRBJ1-5
clone_size: .
cdr3_nt: TGTGCCAGCAGCCTGACAGGGGAGAATCAGCCCCAGCATTTT
cdr3_aa: CASSLTGENQPQHF

d_call: TRBD1
v_call: TRBV19
j_call: TRBJ1-2
clone_size: .
cdr3_nt: TGTGCCAGTAGGATGACAGGGGAGGGCTATGGCTACACCTTC
cdr3_aa: CASRMTGEGYGYTF

d_call: TRBD1
v_call: TRBV7-2
j_call: TRBJ1-1
clone_size: .
cdr3_nt: TGTGCCAGCAGCTTGGGACAGGGAGGGTGGAACACTGAAGCTTTCTTT
cdr3_aa: CASSLGQGGWNTEAFF

d_call: .
v_call: TRBV19
j_call: TRBJ1-5
clone_size: .
cdr3_nt: TGTGCCAGTAGTCCCCTACAGGAGCTTAATGATCAGCCCCAGCATTTT
cdr3_aa: CASSPLQELNDQPQHF

d_call: TRBD1
v_call: TRBV27
j_call: TRBJ1-1
clone_size: .
cdr3_nt: TGTGCCAGCAGTGTTACAGGGGGCCGGAACACTGAAGCTTTCTTT
cdr3_aa: CASSVTGGRNTEAFF

d_call: TRBD1
v_call: TRBV7-2
j_call: TRBJ2-2
clone_size: .
cdr3_nt: TGTGCCAGCAGCTGGTCCGGGACAGAGAACACCGGGGAGCTGTTTTTT
cdr3_aa: CASSWSGTENTGELFF

d_call: TRBD2
v_call: TRBV5-1
j_call: TRBJ2-3
clone_size: .
cdr3_nt: TGCGCCAGCAGCCCGGGACTAACCCGCACAGATACGCAGTATTTT
cdr3_aa: CASSPGLTRTDTQYF

d_call: .
v_call: TRBV7-6
j_call: TRBJ1-1
clone_size: .
cdr3_nt: TGTGCCAGCAGCTTTGAGATGAACACTGAAGCTTTCTTT
cdr3_aa: CASSFEMNTEAFF

d_call: TRBD1
v_call: TRBV5-1
j_call: TRBJ1-4
clone_size: .
cdr3_nt: TGCGCCAGCAGCTTCGGGACAGCTGCAACTAATGAAAAACTGTTTTTT
cdr3_aa: CASSFGTAATNEKLFF

d_call: TRBD1
v_call: TRBV29-1
j_call: TRBJ1-2
clone_size: once
cdr3_nt: TGCAGCGTTGAAGGGGACAGGGTGGCCCTCGACTTC
cdr3_aa: CSVEGDRVALDF

d_call: .
v_call: TRBV10-3
j_call: TRBJ2-3
clone_size: few
cdr3_nt: TGTGCCATCAGTCCAGGGACTCCAGATACGCAGTATTTT
cdr3_aa: CAISPGTPDTQYF

d_call: TRBD1
v_call: TRBV4-3
j_call: TRBJ2-5
clone_size: few
cdr3_nt: TGCGCCAGCAGCCAGGAAACTTACAGGGGAACCCAGTACTTC
cdr3_aa: CASSQETYRGTQYF

d_call: .
v_call: TRBV28
j_call: TRBJ1-1
clone_size: .
cdr3_nt: TGTGCCAGCAGTTTATCACTGACTGAAGCTTTCTTT
cdr3_aa: CASSLSLTEAFF

d_call: .
v_call: TRBV10-3
j_call: TRBJ2-5
clone_size: .
cdr3_nt: TGTGCCATCAGCGTTAGGCAGGGAGAGACCCAGTACTTC
cdr3_aa: CAISVRQGETQYF

d_call: .
v_call: TRBV7-2
j_call: TRBJ2-1
clone_size: .
cdr3_nt: TGTGCCAGCAGCCGAGGGTATGGGGGGGGCGAGCAGTTCTTC
cdr3_aa: CASSRGYGGGEQFF

d_call: TRBD2
v_call: TRBV7-3
j_call: TRBJ2-5
clone_size: .
cdr3_nt: TGTGCCAGCGCCTGGAGCGGGGGGCAAGAGACCCAGTACTTC
cdr3_aa: CASAWSGGQETQYF

d_call: TRBD2
v_call: TRBV5-1
j_call: TRBJ2-2
clone_size: once
cdr3_nt: TGCGCCAGCAGCTCCACTAGCGGGGGAAGTAGCCAGGAGCTGTTTTTT
cdr3_aa: CASSSTSGGSSQELFF

d_call: .
v_call: TRBV5-1
j_call: TRBJ1-2
clone_size: .
cdr3_nt: TGCGCCAGCAGCACCGAGGCTAACTATGGCTACACCTTC
cdr3_aa: CASSTEANYGYTF

d_call: TRBD1
v_call: TRBV6-1
j_call: TRBJ1-2
clone_size: few
cdr3_nt: TGTGCCAGCAGTGACCGGACAGGGCAATTTGGCTATGGCTACACCTTC
cdr3_aa: CASSDRTGQFGYGYTF

d_call: .
v_call: TRBV28
j_call: TRBJ1-3
clone_size: once
cdr3_nt: TGTGCCAGCAGTTTGCCCCTTTGGGGAGCTGGAAACACCATATATTTT
cdr3_aa: CASSLPLWGAGNTIYF

d_call: .
v_call: TRBV11-2
j_call: TRBJ2-1
clone_size: .
cdr3_nt: TGTGCCAGCAGCCACAGGCGTAGGATGTGGAATGAGCAGTTCTTC
cdr3_aa: CASSHRRRMWNEQFF

d_call: TRBD1
v_call: TRBV5-4
j_call: TRBJ1-2
clone_size: .
cdr3_nt: TGTGCCAGCAGGGTAACAGGGGGCGCCGGCTACACCTTC
cdr3_aa: CASRVTGGAGYTF

d_call: TRBD1
v_call: TRBV7-2
j_call: TRBJ1-1
clone_size: .
cdr3_nt: TGTGCCAGCAGATCCCGACAGGGGATGAACACTGAAGCTTTCTTT
cdr3_aa: CASRSRQGMNTEAFF

d_call: .
v_call: TRBV6-1
j_call: TRBJ2-1
clone_size: once
cdr3_nt: TGTGCCAGCAGTGAAGGAAGGGGTTTAGGTAACAATGAGCAGTTCTTC
cdr3_aa: CASSEGRGLGNNEQFF